These 20 T cell receptor beta chains were sequenced from one sample in a study of blood T cell repertoires in COVID-19. The data were produced by immunoSEQ multiplex PCR, yet TCRdb's version contains in-frame clones alone and is incomplete. The repertoire includes fewer than 450,000 clones, roughly 91% of them detected once, and roughly 1.2% sits in the top ten. The sequenced material came from PBMCs or T cells enriched from blood (not recorded which). Source of these receptors: a woman aged 18-30 years who had recovered from COVID-19.

The chain is built from TRBV6-4 and TRBJ2-1; TRBD2 matches at 10 bases. CDR3 length: 14 residues. Germline trimming cut 2 bases from V and 6 bases from J; bases unmatched to any gene: 1. Germline CDR1 is MRHNA and CDR2 is SNTAGT. The CDR3 sequence is CASSDSGGANEQFF. The CDR3 nucleotides read TGTGCCAGCAGTGACAGCGGGGGGGCCAATGAGCAGTTCTTC.

V and J are TRBV6-5 and TRBJ2-2, with D perhaps TRBD1 (5 bases). This CDR3 contains 14 residues. Germline loops: CDR1 MNHEY, CDR2 SVGAGI. Trimming took 7 bases from V and 5 from J, leaving 14 bases between them. The CDR3 loop reads CASKPDRRTGELFF. As DNA, the CDR3 is TGTGCCAGCAAACCTGACAGACGGACCGGGGAGCTGTTTTTT.

The chain has TRBV9 and TRBJ2-1, with 7 bases lining up with TRBD2. After removal of 4 bases from V and 4 bases from J, the junction contained 14 bases not matched to a gene. The CDR3 loop spans 17 amino acids. Germline CDR1 is SGDLS and CDR2 is YYNGEE. In DNA form, the CDR3 reads TGTGCCAGCAGCCCCCAACCCCTCGGGGGGTCATACAATGAGCAGTTCTTC. It codes for CASSPQPLGGSYNEQFF.

The chain carries TRBV19 and TRBJ2-7; D is perhaps TRBD1 (6 bases). Germline V gene lookup returns CDR1 LNHDA and CDR2 SQIVND (reference sequence). V was shortened by 3 bases and J by 4 bases, with 13 bases between the two germline ends. CDR3 size: 14 residues. Here the CDR3 DNA reads TGTGCCAGTAGTATCGATACAGGGTATTACGAGCAGTACTTC. This sequence encodes CASSIDTGYYEQYF.

V usage is TRBV2 and J usage is TRBJ1-6, with a weak D call TRBD1 (6 bases). Per the germline V gene, CDR1 is SNHLY and CDR2 is FYNNEI. Trimming left V 2 bases short and J 7 bases short, with 6 bases between. CDR3 length: 13 amino acids. The CDR3: CASSEQGNSPLHF. The DNA of the CDR3 is TGTGCCAGCAGTGAACAGGGGAATTCACCCCTCCACTTT.

The chain couples TRBV6-4 to TRBJ2-7, with TRBD2 matching 7 bases. Germline V lookup: CDR1 MRHNA, CDR2 SNTAGT. The CDR3 sequence is 13 residues long. Germline trimming cut 4 bases from V and 5 bases from J; bases unmatched to any gene: 5. CDR3 sequence (DNA): TGTGCCAGCAGTGCATGGGCGGGGGACGAGCAGTACTTC. This translates into CASSAWAGDEQYF.

The rearrangement uses TRBV6-1 and TRBJ1-2, with D unresolved. Germline CDR1 and CDR2: MNHNS and SASEGT. There are 17 residues in the CDR3. V was cut by 2 bases and J by 3 bases, with 19 bases left in between. The CDR3 nucleotides are TGTGCCAGCAGTGAAAGTTATACGACAATCATTGACTATGGCTACACCTTC. It yields the protein CASSESYTTIIDYGYTF.

The chain joins TRBV7-2 to TRBJ2-7; 7 nucleotides align to TRBD2. The CDR3 contains 17 residues. V shed 5 bases, J shed 3 bases, and the junction held 16 bases outside the gene matches. CDR1 and CDR2 (germline): SGHTA, FQGNSA. CDR3 DNA: TGTGCCAGCAGCCTAACCTTTCGGGGGGAACCCGGCTACGAGCAGTACTTC. Translated: CASSLTFRGEPGYEQYF.

The chain couples TRBV3-1 (or the pseudogene TRBV3-2) to TRBJ1-3; no reliable D call. The CDR3 consists of 12 residues. V shed 4 bases and J shed 4 bases, with 5 bases lying between them. CDR1 is LGHDT, CDR2 YNNKEL, per germline (reference sequence). CDR3 sequence (DNA): TGTGCCAGCAGCCGGCAGGGAAACACCATATATTTT. Encoded protein: CASSRQGNTIYF.

The rearrangement uses TRBV11-2 and TRBJ2-1; TRBD1 might be the D (6 bases). The germline V and J ends were trimmed by 4 bases and 5 bases, with 15 bases remaining between them. The CDR3 has 15 amino acids. From germline, CDR1 is SGHAT and CDR2 FQNNGV. Written as DNA, the CDR3 is TGTGCCAGCAGCTCAATGGACAGACAGGACAATGAGCAGTTCTTC. This codes for CASSSMDRQDNEQFF. Full variable domain (outside the CDR3, taken from reference TRBV11-2 and TRBJ2-1): EAGVAQSPRYKIIEKRQSVAFWCNPISGHATLYWYQQILGQGPKLLIQFQNNGVVDDSQLPKDRFSAERLKGVDSTLKIQPAKLEDSAVYLCASSSMDRQDNEQFFGPGTRLTVL.

The genes are TRBV27 and TRBJ2-5; perhaps TRBD1 as D (5 bases). V lost 4 bases and J 1 base, leaving 19 bases between the germline ends. CDR3 length equals 17 residues. Germline CDR1 MNHEY, CDR2 SMNVEV (reference sequence). Here the CDR3 reads CASSSRTKAYFQETQYF. In nucleotides, the CDR3 is TGTGCCAGCAGTTCCAGGACAAAAGCCTATTTCCAAGAGACCCAGTACTTC.

V and J are TRBV29-1 and TRBJ2-4, with 11 bases identical to TRBD1. Trimming took 5 bases from V and 4 from J; bases not matched to a gene: 4. Per the germline V gene, CDR1 is SQVTM and CDR2 is ANQGSEA. The CDR3 is made up of 14 amino acids. The CDR3 DNA is TGCAGCGTTCTGGGACAGGGGGTTAAAAACATTCAGTACTTC. Amino acids: CSVLGQGVKNIQYF.

The chain recombines TRBV29-1 with TRBJ2-1; 9 bases fit TRBD2. V trimming: 3 bases; J trimming: 6 bases; junction bases outside the gene matches: 9. The CDR3 runs 15 residues. The germline V gene has CDR1 SQVTM and CDR2 ANQGSEA. Here the CDR3 reads CSVDISGGPSNEQFF. The CDR3 coding sequence is TGCAGCGTTGACATTAGCGGGGGACCCTCCAATGAGCAGTTCTTC.

This clone turned up a few times. The rearrangement joins TRBV11-1 to TRBJ2-7, with 7 nucleotides matching TRBD1. Germline V gives CDR1 SGHAT, CDR2 FQDESV (reference sequence). This CDR3 is 13 amino acids long. V dropped 5 bases and J dropped 3; count of bases not matched to a gene: 4. The CDR3 spells CASSNYRGYEQYF. CDR3 DNA: TGTGCCAGCAGCAATTACAGGGGCTACGAGCAGTACTTC. The entire variable domain, with the rest obtained from reference TRBV11-1 and TRBJ2-7, is as follows: EAEVAQSPRYKITEKSQAVAFWCDPISGHATLYWYRQILGQGPELLVQFQDESVVDDSQLPKDRFSAERLKGVDSTLKIQPAELGDSAMYLCASSNYRGYEQYFGPGTRLTVT.

The V call is TRBV3-1 (or the pseudogene TRBV3-2), the J call TRBJ1-6, with D perhaps TRBD1 (5 bases). The CDR3 loop spans 14 amino acids. The germline V gene encodes CDR1 LGHDT and CDR2 YNNKEL (reference sequence). The V end lost 1 base, the J end lost 7 bases, and 8 bases lay between the germline ends. Here the CDR3 reads CASSQGQQNSPLHF. CDR3 bases: TGTGCCAGCAGCCAAGGACAGCAGAATTCACCCCTCCACTTT.

The J gene is TRBJ1-2, the V gene TRBV9; D unclear. Trimming shortened V by 1 base and J by 7 bases, and 11 bases separated the two germline ends. The length of the CDR3 is 13 residues. Germline V gene sequence: CDR1 SGDLS, CDR2 YYNGEE. The CDR3 here is CASSVKRSGGYTF. CDR3 coding DNA: TGTGCCAGCAGCGTAAAGCGATCTGGTGGCTACACCTTC.

The chain employs TRBV24-1 and TRBJ2-2; 7 bases line up with TRBD1. The CDR3 is 15 residues long. The germline CDR1 and CDR2 sequences are KGHDR and SFDVKD. After removal of 2 bases from V and 3 bases from J, the junction contained 2 bases not matched to a gene. CDR3 nucleotide sequence: TGTGCCACCAGTGATTGGGACAGACACACCGGGGAGCTGTTTTTT. It encodes CATSDWDRHTGELFF.

J is TRBJ1-5 and V is TRBV7-8; D is ambiguous. Trimming left V 1 base short and J 4 bases short, with 14 bases between. CDR3 length: 16 residues. Germline-derived CDR1 and CDR2 are SGHVS and FQNEAQ. The CDR3 loop reads CASSLGGLNGNQPQHF. The CDR3 nucleotides are TGTGCCAGCAGCTTAGGTGGGCTTAATGGGAATCAGCCCCAGCATTTT. Complete variable domain (other parts from reference TRBV7-8 and TRBJ1-5): GAGVSQSPRYKVAKRGQDVALRCDPISGHVSLFWYQQALGQGPEFLTYFQNEAQLDKSGLPSDRFFAERPEGSVSTLKIQRTQQEDSAVYLCASSLGGLNGNQPQHFGDGTRLSIL.

This chain uses TRBV24-1 with TRBJ2-1, with TRBD2 matching over 10 bases. In germline, CDR1 is KGHDR, CDR2 SFDVKD. Trimming at V came to 4 bases and at J to 6 bases, leaving 8 bases not matched to a gene. This CDR3 is 16 amino acids long. CDR3 sequence reads: CATSDRAGGQGNEQFF. Written as DNA, the CDR3 is TGTGCCACCAGTGACCGAGCGGGGGGGCAGGGCAATGAGCAGTTCTTC.

This clone was seen just once. The chain uses TRBV19 and TRBJ2-2; no reliable D call. CDR3 length equals 13 residues. The germline V gene has CDR1 LNHDA and CDR2 SQIVND (reference sequence). V was cut by 5 bases and J by 1 base, with 5 bases left in between. CDR3 loop: CASSSLNTGELFF. The DNA for the CDR3 is TGTGCCAGTAGTTCTCTGAACACCGGGGAGCTGTTTTTT. Together with reference TRBV19 and TRBJ2-2, the CDR3 gives the full variable domain: DGGITQSPKYLFRKEGQNVTLSCEQNLNHDAMYWYRQDPGQGLRLIYYSQIVNDFQKGDIAEGYSVSREKKESFPLTVTSAQKNPTAFYLCASSSLNTGELFFGEGSRLTVL.